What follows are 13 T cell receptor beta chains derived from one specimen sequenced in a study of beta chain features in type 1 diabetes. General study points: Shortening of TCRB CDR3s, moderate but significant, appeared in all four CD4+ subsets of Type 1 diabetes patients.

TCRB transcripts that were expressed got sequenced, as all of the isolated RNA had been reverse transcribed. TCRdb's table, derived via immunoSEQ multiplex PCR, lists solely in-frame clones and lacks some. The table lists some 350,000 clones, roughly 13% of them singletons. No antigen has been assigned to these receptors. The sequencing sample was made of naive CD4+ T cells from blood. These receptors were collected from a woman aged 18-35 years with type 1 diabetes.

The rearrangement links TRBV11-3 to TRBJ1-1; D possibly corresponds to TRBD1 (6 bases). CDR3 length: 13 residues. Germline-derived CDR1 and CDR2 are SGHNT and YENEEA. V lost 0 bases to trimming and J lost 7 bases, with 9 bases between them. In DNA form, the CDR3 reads TGTGCCAGCAGCTTAGATAGGACAGTTGAAGCTTTCTTT. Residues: CASSLDRTVEAFF.

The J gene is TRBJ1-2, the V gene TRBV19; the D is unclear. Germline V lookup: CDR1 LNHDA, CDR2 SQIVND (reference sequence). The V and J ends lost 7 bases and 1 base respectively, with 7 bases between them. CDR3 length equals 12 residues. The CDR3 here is CASKGGNYGYTF. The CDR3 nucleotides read TGTGCCAGTAAAGGCGGTAACTATGGCTACACCTTC.

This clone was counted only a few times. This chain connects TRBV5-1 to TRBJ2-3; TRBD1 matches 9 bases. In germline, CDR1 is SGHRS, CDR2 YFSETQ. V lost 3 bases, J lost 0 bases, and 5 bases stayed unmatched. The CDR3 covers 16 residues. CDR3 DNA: TGCGCCAGCAGCTGGGGGACAGGGCCGAGCACAGATACGCAGTATTTT. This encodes CASSWGTGPSTDTQYF. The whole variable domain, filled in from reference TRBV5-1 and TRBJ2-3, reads KAGVTQTPRYLIKTRGQQVTLSCSPISGHRSVSWYQQTPGQGLQFLFEYFSETQRNKGNFPGRFSGRQFSNSRSEMNVSTLELGDSALYLCASSWGTGPSTDTQYFGPGTRLTVL.

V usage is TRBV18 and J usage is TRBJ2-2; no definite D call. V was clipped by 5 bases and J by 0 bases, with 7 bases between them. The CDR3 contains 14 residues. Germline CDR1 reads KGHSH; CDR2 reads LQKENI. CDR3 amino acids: CASSNTTNTGELFF. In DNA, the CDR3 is TGTGCCAGCTCAAACACCACGAACACCGGGGAGCTGTTTTTT.

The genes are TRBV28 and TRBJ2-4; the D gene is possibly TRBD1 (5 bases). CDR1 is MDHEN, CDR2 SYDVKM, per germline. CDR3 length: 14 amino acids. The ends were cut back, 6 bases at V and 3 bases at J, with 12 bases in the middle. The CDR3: CASRNTGDKNIQYF. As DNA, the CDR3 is TGTGCCAGCAGGAATACAGGAGACAAAAACATTCAGTACTTC.

The DNA of the CDR3 is TGCGCCAGCAGCCGCTCAAACCAGGAGAGAAGGGGGCAGGGGGAGCAGTTCTTC. Encoded protein: CASSRSNQERRGQGEQFF. V usage is TRBV4-1 and J usage is TRBJ2-1, with 7 bases lining up with TRBD1. V gave up 4 bases and J gave up 10 bases; unmatched junction bases: 22. The CDR3 is made up of 18 amino acids. Per the germline V gene, CDR1 is MGHRA and CDR2 is YSYEKL.

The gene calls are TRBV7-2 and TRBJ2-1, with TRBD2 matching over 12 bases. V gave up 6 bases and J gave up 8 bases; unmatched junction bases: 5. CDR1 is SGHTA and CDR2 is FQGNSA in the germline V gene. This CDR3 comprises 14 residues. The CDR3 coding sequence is TGTGCCAGCAGTCAGGGACTAGCGGGCGATGAGCAGTTCTTC. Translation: CASSQGLAGDEQFF.

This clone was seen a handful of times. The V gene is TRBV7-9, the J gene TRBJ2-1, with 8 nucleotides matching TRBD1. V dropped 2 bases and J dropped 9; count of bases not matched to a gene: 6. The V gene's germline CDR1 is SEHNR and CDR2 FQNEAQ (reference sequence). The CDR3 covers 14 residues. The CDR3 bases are TGTGCCAGCAGCTTAAGGCAGGGGGCGGGTGAGCAGTTCTTC. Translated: CASSLRQGAGEQFF.

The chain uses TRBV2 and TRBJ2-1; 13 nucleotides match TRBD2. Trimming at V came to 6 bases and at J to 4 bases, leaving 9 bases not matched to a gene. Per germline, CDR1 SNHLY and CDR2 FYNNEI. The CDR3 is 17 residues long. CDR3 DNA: TGTGCCAGCAGGGCCGGGACTAGCGGGAAAACTTACAATGAGCAGTTCTTC. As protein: CASRAGTSGKTYNEQFF.

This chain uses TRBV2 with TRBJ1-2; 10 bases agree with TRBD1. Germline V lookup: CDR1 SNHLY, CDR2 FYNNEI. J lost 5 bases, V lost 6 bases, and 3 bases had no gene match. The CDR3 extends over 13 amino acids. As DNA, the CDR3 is TGTGCCAGCAGCCAGGGACAGGGGTATGGCTACACCTTC. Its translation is CASSQGQGYGYTF. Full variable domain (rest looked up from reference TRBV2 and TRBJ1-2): EPEVTQTPSHQVTQMGQEVILRCVPISNHLYFYWYRQILGQKVEFLVSFYNNEISEKSEIFDDQFSVERPDGSNFTLKIRSTKLEDSAMYFCASSQGQGYGYTFGSGTRLTVV.

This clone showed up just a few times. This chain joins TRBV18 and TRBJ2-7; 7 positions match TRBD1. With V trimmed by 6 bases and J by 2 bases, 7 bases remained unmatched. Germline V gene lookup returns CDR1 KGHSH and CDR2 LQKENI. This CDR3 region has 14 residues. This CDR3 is CASSPGTEAYEQYF. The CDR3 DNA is TGTGCCAGCTCCCCCGGGACAGAAGCCTACGAGCAGTACTTC.

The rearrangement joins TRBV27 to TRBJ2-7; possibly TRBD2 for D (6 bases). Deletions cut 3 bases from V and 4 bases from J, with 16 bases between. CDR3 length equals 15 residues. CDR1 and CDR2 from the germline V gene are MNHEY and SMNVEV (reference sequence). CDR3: CASSFGPGTAYEQYF. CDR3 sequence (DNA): TGTGCCAGCAGTTTCGGGCCGGGGACTGCGTACGAGCAGTACTTC.

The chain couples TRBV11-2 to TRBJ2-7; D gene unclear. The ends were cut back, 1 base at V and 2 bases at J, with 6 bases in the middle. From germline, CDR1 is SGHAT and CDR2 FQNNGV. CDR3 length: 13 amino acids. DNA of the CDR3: TGTGCCAGCAGCTTAGTCTTAGCCTACGAGCAGTACGTC. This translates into CASSLVLAYEQYV.